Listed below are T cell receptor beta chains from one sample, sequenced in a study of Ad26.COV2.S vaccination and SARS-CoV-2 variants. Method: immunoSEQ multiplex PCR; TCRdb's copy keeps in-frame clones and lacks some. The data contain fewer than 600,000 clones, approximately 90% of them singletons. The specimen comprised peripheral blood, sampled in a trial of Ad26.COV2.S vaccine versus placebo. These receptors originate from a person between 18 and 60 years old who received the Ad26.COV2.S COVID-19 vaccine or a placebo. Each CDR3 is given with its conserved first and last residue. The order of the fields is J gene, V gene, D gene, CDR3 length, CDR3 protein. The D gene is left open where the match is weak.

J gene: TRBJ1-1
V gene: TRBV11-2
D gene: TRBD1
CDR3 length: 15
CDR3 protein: CASSLIRGPNTEAFF

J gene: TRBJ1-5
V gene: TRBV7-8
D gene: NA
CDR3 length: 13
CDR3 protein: CASSRAYNQPQHF

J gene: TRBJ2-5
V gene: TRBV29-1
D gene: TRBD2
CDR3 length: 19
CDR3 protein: CSVATGLTSGGALGETQYF

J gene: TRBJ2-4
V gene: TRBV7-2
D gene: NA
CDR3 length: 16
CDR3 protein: CASSSRGGGSKNIQYF

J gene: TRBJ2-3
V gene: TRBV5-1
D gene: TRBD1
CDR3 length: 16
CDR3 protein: CASSSRRTGGTDTQYF

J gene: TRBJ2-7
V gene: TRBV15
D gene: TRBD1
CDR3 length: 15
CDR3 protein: CATSRGTGGPREQYF

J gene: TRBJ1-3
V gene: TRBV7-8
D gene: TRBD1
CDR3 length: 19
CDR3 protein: CASSLAISDRGRFGNTIYF

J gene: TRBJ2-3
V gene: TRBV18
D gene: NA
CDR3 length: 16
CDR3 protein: CASSPPATRSTDTQYF

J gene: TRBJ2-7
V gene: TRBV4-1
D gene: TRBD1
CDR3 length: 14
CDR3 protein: CASSQPGQGAEQYF

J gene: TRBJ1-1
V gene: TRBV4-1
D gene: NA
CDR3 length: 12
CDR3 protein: CASSQGYTEAFF

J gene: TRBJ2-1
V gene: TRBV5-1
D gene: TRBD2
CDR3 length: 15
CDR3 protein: CASGGAGASYNEQFF

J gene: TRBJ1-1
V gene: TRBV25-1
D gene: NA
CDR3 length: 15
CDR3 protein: CASSVGGAGNTEAFF

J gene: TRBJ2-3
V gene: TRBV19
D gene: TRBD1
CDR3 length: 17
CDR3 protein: CASSPIGAWTGPDTQYF

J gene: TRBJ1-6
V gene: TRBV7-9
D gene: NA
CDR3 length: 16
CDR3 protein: CASSGGHVAGNSPLHF

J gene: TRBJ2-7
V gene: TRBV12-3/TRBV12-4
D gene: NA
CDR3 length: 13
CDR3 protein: CASRESGNYEQYF

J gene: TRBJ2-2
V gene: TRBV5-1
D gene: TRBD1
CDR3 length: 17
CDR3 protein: CASSLGQGYLGTGELFF

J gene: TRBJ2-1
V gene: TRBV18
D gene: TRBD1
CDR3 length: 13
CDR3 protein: CASSADRDNEQFF

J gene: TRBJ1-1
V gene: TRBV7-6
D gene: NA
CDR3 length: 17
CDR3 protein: CASTEFPPWRLNTEAFF

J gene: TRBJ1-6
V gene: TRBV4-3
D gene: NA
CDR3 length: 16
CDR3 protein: CASSQEGSQYNSPLHF

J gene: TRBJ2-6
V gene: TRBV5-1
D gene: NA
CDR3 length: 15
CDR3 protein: CASSFSTSGANVLTF

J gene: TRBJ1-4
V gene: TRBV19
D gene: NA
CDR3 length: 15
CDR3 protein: CASTLTRAHNEKLFF

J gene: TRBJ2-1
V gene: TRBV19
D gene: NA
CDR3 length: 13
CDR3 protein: CASSIERYNEQFF

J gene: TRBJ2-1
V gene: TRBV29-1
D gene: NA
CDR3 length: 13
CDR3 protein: CSHQTDSYNEQFF

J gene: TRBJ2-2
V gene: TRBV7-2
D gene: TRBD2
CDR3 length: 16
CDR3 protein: CASSLGLAVNTGELFF

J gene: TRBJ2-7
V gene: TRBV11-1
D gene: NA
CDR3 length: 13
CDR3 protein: CASSLAIAYEQYF

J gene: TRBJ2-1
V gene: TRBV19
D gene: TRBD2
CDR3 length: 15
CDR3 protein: CASSSSGGRFYEQFF

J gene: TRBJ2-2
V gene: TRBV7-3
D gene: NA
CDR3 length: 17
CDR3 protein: CASSPQSIGGGTGELFF

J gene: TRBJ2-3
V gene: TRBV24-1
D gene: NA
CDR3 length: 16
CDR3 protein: CATSDLSGSSTDTQYF

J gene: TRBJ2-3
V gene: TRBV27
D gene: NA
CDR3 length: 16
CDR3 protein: CASSPGGMLGTDTQYF

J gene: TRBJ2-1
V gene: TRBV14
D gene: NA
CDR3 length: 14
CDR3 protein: CASSQGRDYNEQFF

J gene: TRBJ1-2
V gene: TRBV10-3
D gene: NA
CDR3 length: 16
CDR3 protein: CAISESHTGANYGYTF

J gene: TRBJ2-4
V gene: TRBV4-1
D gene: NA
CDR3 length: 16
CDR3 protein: CASSQAIGLAKNIQYF

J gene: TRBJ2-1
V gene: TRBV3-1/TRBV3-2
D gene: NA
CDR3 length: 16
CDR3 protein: CASSQVWATISNEQFF

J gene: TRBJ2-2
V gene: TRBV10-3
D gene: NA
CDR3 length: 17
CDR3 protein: CAISQSVGQGNTGELFF

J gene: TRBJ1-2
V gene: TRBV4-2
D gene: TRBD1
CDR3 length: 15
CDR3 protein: CASSQDAGGSDGYTF

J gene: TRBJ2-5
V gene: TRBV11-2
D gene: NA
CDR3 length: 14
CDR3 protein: CASSRPRSRETQYF

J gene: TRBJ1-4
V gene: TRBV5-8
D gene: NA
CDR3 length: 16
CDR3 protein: CASSLGRVTINEKLFF

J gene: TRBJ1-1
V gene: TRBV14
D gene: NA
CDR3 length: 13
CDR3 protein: CASSQDRTLEAFF

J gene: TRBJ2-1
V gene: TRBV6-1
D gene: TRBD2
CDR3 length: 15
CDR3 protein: CASSEADYRGDEQFF

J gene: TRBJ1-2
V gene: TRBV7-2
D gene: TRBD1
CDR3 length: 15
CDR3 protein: CASSLGDRDGYGYTF

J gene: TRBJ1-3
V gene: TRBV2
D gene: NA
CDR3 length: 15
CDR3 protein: CASIFQELTGNTIYF